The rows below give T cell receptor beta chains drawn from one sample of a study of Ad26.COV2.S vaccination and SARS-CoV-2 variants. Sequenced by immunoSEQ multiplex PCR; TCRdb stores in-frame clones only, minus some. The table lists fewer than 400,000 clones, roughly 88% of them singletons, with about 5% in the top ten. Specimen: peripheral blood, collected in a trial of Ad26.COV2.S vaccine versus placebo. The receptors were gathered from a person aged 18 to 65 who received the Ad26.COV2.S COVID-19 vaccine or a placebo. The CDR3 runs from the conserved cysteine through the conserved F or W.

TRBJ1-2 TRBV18 CASSPPGLYGYTF
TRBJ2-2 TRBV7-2 CASSLGMTGELFF
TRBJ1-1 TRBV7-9 CAGGPIGGAFF
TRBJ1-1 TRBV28 CASSPRTPSMNTEAFF
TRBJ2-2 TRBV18 CASSPSVNTGELFF
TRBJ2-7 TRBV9 CASSPGEVSYEQYF
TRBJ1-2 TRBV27 CASSLGPTGWVGYTF
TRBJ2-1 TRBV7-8 CASSIGQAIYNEQFF
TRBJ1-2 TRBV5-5 CASSLGLNYGYTF
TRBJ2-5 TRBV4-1 CASSQGPGGLARRETQYF
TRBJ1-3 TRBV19 CASSSTGTGNTIYF
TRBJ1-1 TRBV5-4 CASSLVSWGSPRENEAFF
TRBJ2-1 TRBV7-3 CASSLLVGPYNEQFF
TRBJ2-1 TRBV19 CASSNGGKQFF
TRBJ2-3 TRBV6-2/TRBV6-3 CASSYSKLAGGPWSTDTQYF
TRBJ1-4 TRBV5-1 CASSAGTANEKLFF
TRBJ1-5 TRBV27 CASSSGQGAVQPQHF
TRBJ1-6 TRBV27 CASSRGTGNNSPLHF
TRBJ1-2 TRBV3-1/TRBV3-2 CASSHGTAPNYGYTF
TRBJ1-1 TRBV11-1 CASSLVTGNTEAFF
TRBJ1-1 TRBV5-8 CASSLGSLRGNTEAFF
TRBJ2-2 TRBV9 CASSVGITESPGELFF